This T cell receptor beta chain is from a study of shared clonotypes between healthy human individuals. Trimming took 2 bases from V and 5 from J, leaving 10 bases between them. The CDR3 contains 13 residues. The germline V gene has CDR1 KGHSH and CDR2 LQKENI. Assay: immunoSEQ multiplex PCR; the TCRdb copy retains only in-frame clones and omits some. The table shows over 700,000 clones, with over 55% occurring only once. Worth noting for this clone: A far larger clone is a single base away, which makes a read error likely.

Specimen: memory CD4+ T cells sorted from blood. Subset meaning: CD45RA-negative fraction. This sequence joins TRBV18 and TRBJ2-7; possibly TRBD1 for D (6 bases). The sequence was obtained from a young woman in good health. In nucleotides, the CDR3 is TGTGCCAGCTCACCAGGGGCAGGGGACGAGCAGTACTTC. Translated: CASSPGAGDEQYF.